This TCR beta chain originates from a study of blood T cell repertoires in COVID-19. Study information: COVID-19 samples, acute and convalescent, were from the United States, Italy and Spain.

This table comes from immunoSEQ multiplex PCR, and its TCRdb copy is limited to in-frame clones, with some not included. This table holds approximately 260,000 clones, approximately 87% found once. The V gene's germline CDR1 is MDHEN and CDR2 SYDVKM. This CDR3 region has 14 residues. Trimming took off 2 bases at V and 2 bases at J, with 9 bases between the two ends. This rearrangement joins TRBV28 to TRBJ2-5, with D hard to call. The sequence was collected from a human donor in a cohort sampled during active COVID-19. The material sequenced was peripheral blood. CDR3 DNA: TGTGCCAGCAGTTTACCTGTCACTCAAGAGACCCAGTACTTC. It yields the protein CASSLPVTQETQYF.